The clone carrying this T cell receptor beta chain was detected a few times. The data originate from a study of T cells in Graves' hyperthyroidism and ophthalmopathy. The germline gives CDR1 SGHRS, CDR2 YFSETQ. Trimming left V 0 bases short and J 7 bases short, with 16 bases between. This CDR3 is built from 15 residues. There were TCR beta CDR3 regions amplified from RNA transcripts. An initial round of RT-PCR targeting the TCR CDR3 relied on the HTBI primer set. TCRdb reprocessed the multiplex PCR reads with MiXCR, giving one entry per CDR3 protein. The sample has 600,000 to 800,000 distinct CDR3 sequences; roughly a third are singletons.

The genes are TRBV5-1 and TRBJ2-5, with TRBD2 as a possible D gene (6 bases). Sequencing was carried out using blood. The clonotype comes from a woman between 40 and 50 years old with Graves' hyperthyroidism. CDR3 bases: TGCGCCAGCAGCTTGGGGTTAGGAGGGACCGGGACCCAGTACTTC. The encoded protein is CASSLGLGGTGTQYF.